A single sample gave rise to the 3 T cell receptor beta chains below, sequenced in a study of cytomegalovirus exposure and HLA in healthy donors. The PCR employed 60 Vbeta primers together with 13 Jbeta primers. Sequencing used immunoSEQ multiplex PCR; TCRdb keeps in-frame clones, though not all of them. This repertoire shows about 150,000 clones, roughly 80% found once; its top ten account for about 2.4%. What was sequenced was PBMCs. The receptors were gathered from a male donor in good health and CMV-seronegative.

The chain joins TRBV4-3 to TRBJ2-7; 14 bases agree with TRBD2. This CDR3 comprises 16 residues. Germline assignment: CDR1 LGHNA and CDR2 YSLEER. The V gene end was trimmed by 3 bases and the J gene end by 2 bases; junction bases not matched to a gene: 3. The CDR3 loop reads CASSQGLAGVTYEQYF. CDR3 sequence (DNA): TGCGCCAGCAGCCAGGGACTAGCGGGGGTAACCTACGAGCAGTACTTC.

The chain recombines TRBV5-4 with TRBJ2-5; TRBD1 agrees at 9 bases. Germline CDR1 is SGHNT and CDR2 is YYREEE (reference sequence). With V trimmed by 3 bases and J by 4 bases, 10 bases remained unmatched. The CDR3 spans 16 residues. Here the CDR3 reads CASSSQGALDRETQYF. The CDR3 region has the DNA TGTGCCAGCAGCTCACAGGGGGCATTGGATAGAGAGACCCAGTACTTC.

This sequence joins TRBV5-6 and TRBJ2-1, with 7 bases identical to TRBD2. V lost 2 bases to trimming and J lost 8 bases; unmatched junction nucleotides: 10. The CDR3 has 15 residues. CDR1 SGHDT and CDR2 YYEEEE come from the germline V gene. The CDR3, as DNA: TGTGCCAGCAGCTTTGGCGCGGGAGAGGGGCATGAGCAGTTCTTC. Protein product: CASSFGAGEGHEQFF.